This T cell receptor beta chain appears in the sequencing data of a study of identical twins. Via MiXCR, TCRdb re-called the 5' RACE reads, giving one row per CDR3 protein. The table shows hundreds of thousands of distinct CDR3 sequences, with roughly 8% occurring only once. The V and J ends lost 6 bases and 1 base respectively, with 10 bases between them. This CDR3 region has 13 residues. Germline CDR1 is MNHEY and CDR2 is SMNVEV (reference sequence). This clonotype was seen a few times. The same sample was also used in a study of yellow fever vaccine responses in identical twins.

The clonotype comes from a woman under 30 in good health. The V and J genes are TRBV27 and TRBJ2-7; possible D gene TRBD1, 6 bases. The sample consisted of PBMCs. The CDR3 region has the DNA TGTGCCAGCAGAACTCAGGGGTCCTACGAGCAGTACTTC. This gives the protein CASRTQGSYEQYF.